These 22 T cell receptor beta chains were all obtained from the same sample, sequenced in a study of T cells in Graves' hyperthyroidism and ophthalmopathy. RNA transcripts were the template for amplifying TCR beta CDR3 regions. Primed by the HTBI set, a first-round RT-PCR was run on the TCR CDR3. One entry per CDR3 protein, called by TCRdb with MiXCR from the multiplex PCR reads. Of about half a million distinct CDR3 sequences listed, 15% to 20% are singletons. The sample comprised blood. These receptors originate from a woman in her thirties with Graves' ophthalmopathy.

The chain joins TRBV4-3 to TRBJ2-2, with 7 nucleotides matching TRBD1. The V gene's germline CDR1 is LGHNA and CDR2 YSLEER. The junction had 3 bases not matched to a gene; V was cut back by 1 base and J by 7 bases. CDR3 length: 14 residues. CDR3 sequence reads: CASSQGPGGGELFF. DNA for the CDR3: TGCGCCAGCAGCCAAGGACCAGGGGGCGGGGAGCTGTTTTTT.

This clonotype was recorded many times. V and J are TRBV6-2 or TRBV6-3 and TRBJ1-1; D remains unclear. Trimming left V 0 bases short and J 2 bases short, with 7 bases between. This CDR3 is built from 14 residues. The V gene's germline CDR1 is MNHEY and CDR2 SVGEGT. The CDR3 DNA is TGTGCCAGCAGTTACTCGAACGTTAACACTGAAGCTTTCTTT. It yields the protein CASSYSNVNTEAFF.

In its sample, this clonotype was seen many times. CDR3 nucleotide sequence: TGTGCCAGCAGTACCGACACCTGGGGTGGCTACACCTTC. It encodes CASSTDTWGGYTF. The V and J genes are TRBV28 and TRBJ1-2; D not certain. This CDR3 contains 13 residues. V was trimmed by 5 bases and J by 7 bases, leaving 14 bases between them. Germline lookup yields CDR1 MDHEN and CDR2 SYDVKM.

This rearrangement joins TRBV15 to TRBJ2-7; 13 bases match TRBD2. This CDR3 has 17 amino acids. V lost 0 bases and J lost 4; bases outside the gene matches: 6. CDR1 LNHNV and CDR2 YYDKDF come from the germline V gene (reference sequence). The CDR3 here is CATSRDPGLAGSYEQYF. The CDR3 DNA sequence: TGTGCCACCAGCAGAGATCCGGGACTAGCGGGAAGTTACGAGCAGTACTTC.

This clonotype has ten or more counts. This rearrangement joins TRBV20-1 to TRBJ2-1, with 9 bases that match TRBD2. The J segment lost 5 bases and the V segment lost 5 bases, leaving 13 bases of the junction unmatched. This CDR3 region has 16 residues. The germline V gene encodes CDR1 DFQATT and CDR2 SNEGSKA (reference sequence). The CDR3 DNA follows: TGCAGTGCTCAATCTCCGGGACTAGCAGACAACAATGAGCAGTTCTTC. Protein sequence: CSAQSPGLADNNEQFF.

The rearrangement uses TRBV28 and TRBJ1-2; 9 bases align to TRBD1. The V and J ends lost 6 bases and 7 bases, in that order; junction bases with no gene match: 18. The CDR3 covers 17 residues. Germline CDR1 is MDHEN and CDR2 is SYDVKM. The CDR3 spells CASSLLVAGTGSPGYTF. DNA for the CDR3: TGTGCCAGCAGCTTACTCGTGGCAGGGACAGGGAGCCCTGGCTACACCTTC.

This chain uses TRBV6-1 with TRBJ1-1; 8 nucleotides match TRBD1. The ends lost 8 bases at V and 1 base at J; junction bases unmatched: 6. This CDR3 contains 14 residues. Germline lookup yields CDR1 MNHNS and CDR2 SASEGT. The CDR3 here is CASVPGQANTEAFF. DNA for the CDR3: TGTGCCAGCGTCCCGGGACAGGCGAACACTGAAGCTTTCTTT.

There are many counts of this clonotype. The chain uses TRBV4-2 and TRBJ2-3; the match to TRBD2 covers 9 bases. V shed 0 bases, J shed 2 bases, and the junction held 15 bases outside the gene matches. Germline values: CDR1 LGHNA, CDR2 YNFKEQ. The CDR3 extends over 20 amino acids. CDR3 region: CASSQETSAGGLRNTDTQYF. In DNA, the CDR3 is TGTGCCAGCAGCCAAGAAACATCGGCGGGAGGGCTCCGTAACACAGATACGCAGTATTTT.

This clonotype was observed many times. The chain has TRBV20-1 and TRBJ2-7; weak D call: TRBD2 (5 bases). CDR3 length equals 15 residues. V lost 0 bases and J 4 bases, leaving 16 bases between the germline ends. CDR1 and CDR2 from the germline V gene are DFQATT and SNEGSKA (reference sequence). The CDR3 protein is CSAREASLAYYEQYF. In nucleotides, the CDR3 is TGCAGTGCTAGAGAGGCCTCCCTAGCTTATTACGAGCAGTACTTC.

The chain combines TRBV7-2 with TRBJ1-2, with D hard to call. Trimming pared 3 bases from V and 6 bases from J, leaving 8 bases between. CDR3 length equals 12 residues. The germline V gene has CDR1 SGHTA and CDR2 FQGNSA. CDR3 sequence reads: CASSFYGDGYTF. The CDR3 DNA follows: TGTGCCAGCAGCTTCTACGGGGATGGCTACACCTTC.

This clonotype was seen only a few times. CDR3 in amino acids: CASSLVDNRGEEQYF. Written as DNA, the CDR3 is TGCGCCAGCAGCTTGGTGGATAACAGGGGTGAAGAGCAGTACTTC. V is TRBV5-1 and J is TRBJ2-7; 7 bases are shared with TRBD1. J was trimmed by 7 bases and V by 0 bases; bases with no gene match: 10. Germline V gene lookup returns CDR1 SGHRS and CDR2 YFSETQ. This CDR3 comprises 15 residues.

This clonotype has a count of ten or more. This CDR3 reads CASSLPFSTDTQYF. Written as DNA, the CDR3 is TGTGCCAGCAGTCTCCCTTTTAGCACAGATACGCAGTATTTT. The chain carries TRBV28 and TRBJ2-3; D uncertain. Trimming took off 5 bases at V and 0 bases at J, with 9 bases between the two ends. CDR1 MDHEN and CDR2 SYDVKM come from the germline V gene. The CDR3 spans 14 residues.

This clonotype was seen at least ten times. V is TRBV7-3 and J is TRBJ2-1; D call uncertain. The V end lost 2 bases, the J end lost 7 bases, and 15 bases lay between the germline ends. This CDR3 region has 15 residues. CDR1 SGHTA and CDR2 FQGTGA come from the germline V gene. CDR3 protein: CASSLGLVARNEQFF. In DNA, the CDR3 is TGTGCCAGCAGCTTAGGTCTAGTGGCACGGAATGAGCAGTTCTTC.

Here the CDR3 reads CASRATVSTEAFF. The CDR3 region has the DNA TGTGCCAGCAGGGCTACAGTGAGCACTGAAGCTTTCTTT. V gene TRBV27 combines with J gene TRBJ1-1; no clear D gene. Germline CDR1 is MNHEY and CDR2 is SMNVEV (reference sequence). CDR3 length: 13 amino acids. The V end was cut by 6 bases, the J end by 4 bases, with 12 bases between.

In its sample, this clonotype was seen a few times. The V call is TRBV28, the J call TRBJ2-1, with 8 bases that match TRBD2. The CDR3 length is 18 residues. V was pared by 6 bases and J by 4 bases, with 17 bases of the junction left unmatched. Germline V lookup: CDR1 MDHEN, CDR2 SYDVKM. The CDR3 loop is CASSQGRGGRNRYNEQFF. CDR3 sequence (DNA): TGTGCCAGCAGCCAGGGGCGGGGCGGGAGGAACCGGTACAATGAGCAGTTCTTC.

The chain combines TRBV6-1 with TRBJ2-4; 12 nucleotides align to TRBD1. J gave up 9 bases and V 1 base, and 4 bases lay outside the gene matches. The germline CDR1 and CDR2 sequences are MNHNS and SASEGT. The CDR3 is 15 amino acids. In DNA form, the CDR3 reads TGTGCCAGCAGTGAAGTGGGGACAGGGGGCGGCATTCAGTACTTC. Protein sequence: CASSEVGTGGGIQYF.

The sample holds a few counts of this clonotype. V and J are TRBV12-3 or TRBV12-4 and TRBJ2-7; TRBD1 is a possible D gene (6 bases). V lost 6 bases and J lost 3, with 18 bases in between. CDR3 size: 15 residues. The CDR3 DNA follows: TGTGCCAGCAGCCTACCGGGACACAAAAACTACGAGCAGTACTTC. This gives the protein CASSLPGHKNYEQYF.

This clonotype was counted between two and nine times. The chain recombines TRBV12-5 with TRBJ1-2; D unclear. This CDR3 is 13 amino acids long. With 3 bases removed from V and 6 bases from J, the gap between germline ends came to 11 bases. Germline V gives CDR1 LGHNT, CDR2 FRNRAP. CDR3 in amino acids: CASGFKGSHGYTF. The CDR3 DNA follows: TGTGCTAGTGGTTTTAAAGGGTCCCATGGCTACACCTTC.

This chain links TRBV7-9 with TRBJ2-2; possible D gene TRBD2, 6 bases. From germline, CDR1 is SEHNR and CDR2 FQNEAQ (reference sequence). Trimming left V 11 bases short and J 1 base short, with 17 bases between. This CDR3 is built from 15 residues. In DNA form, the CDR3 reads TGTGCCGCGGGGCGTTCCGGGGAGAACACCGGGGAGCTGTTTTTT. This translates into CAAGRSGENTGELFF.

The chain uses TRBV20-1 and TRBJ1-5; D possibly corresponds to TRBD1 (5 bases). Trimming left V 7 bases short and J 5 bases short, with 12 bases between. The CDR3 has 12 residues. Germline CDR1 DFQATT, CDR2 SNEGSKA (reference sequence). The CDR3 spells CSVKRGDQPQHF. In nucleotides, the CDR3 is TGCAGTGTCAAACGGGGGGATCAGCCCCAGCATTTT.

The chain joins TRBV5-1 to TRBJ2-1; tentatively, D is TRBD1 or TRBD2 (5 bases each). With 3 bases removed from V and 5 bases from J, the gap between germline ends came to 15 bases. In germline, CDR1 is SGHRS, CDR2 YFSETQ. The CDR3 is 15 amino acids. DNA for the CDR3: TGCGCCAGCAGCTCGAGGGGTGACATCAACAATGAGCAGTTCTTC. Protein product: CASSSRGDINNEQFF. The complete variable domain, with remaining parts taken from reference TRBV5-1 and TRBJ2-1, reads KAGVTQTPRYLIKTRGQQVTLSCSPISGHRSVSWYQQTPGQGLQFLFEYFSETQRNKGNFPGRFSGRQFSNSRSEMNVSTLELGDSALYLCASSSRGDINNEQFFGPGTRLTVL.

This sequence joins TRBV7-8 and TRBJ2-6; D is unclear. The germline V and J ends were trimmed by 5 bases and 0 bases, with 11 bases remaining between them. CDR1 SGHVS and CDR2 FQNEAQ come from the germline V gene. The CDR3 totals 16 residues. The CDR3 is CASSPSIDSGANVLTF. CDR3 nucleotide sequence: TGTGCCAGCAGCCCCTCCATTGACTCTGGGGCCAACGTCCTGACTTTC.